Listed here are 12 T cell receptor beta chains from one sample, sequenced in a study of control samples from healthy donors and cancer patients. Assay used: immunoSEQ multiplex PCR; TCRdb lists only in-frame clones, some missing. Of tens of thousands of clones in the sample, around 91% are singletons; the top ten hold 5.5% to 7%. Sequenced sample: PBMCs. Receptor source: a man aged 55 to 70 with colorectal cancer.

This clone appeared once. This chain joins TRBV11-2 and TRBJ1-5, with no clear D. This CDR3 has 16 residues. Germline lookup yields CDR1 SGHAT and CDR2 FQNNGV. V was pared by 1 base and J by 4 bases, with 14 bases between. CDR3 coding DNA: TGTGCCAGCAGCTTAGGGGCGGGTTTGCGGAATCAGCCCCAGCATTTT. Protein: CASSLGAGLRNQPQHF.

The chain combines TRBV27 with TRBJ1-2; 10 bases are shared with TRBD1. The CDR3 runs 13 residues. Germline V gene sequence: CDR1 MNHEY, CDR2 SMNVEV (reference sequence). J was trimmed by 7 bases and V by 3 bases; bases with no gene match: 2. CDR3 DNA: TGTGCCAGCAGTTTTGGGACAGGGGCTGGCTACACCTTC. Protein sequence: CASSFGTGAGYTF.

CDR3 protein: CASSPLGKGTPYYGYTF. The DNA of the CDR3 is TGTGCCAGCTCACCCCTCGGTAAGGGGACCCCCTACTATGGCTACACCTTC. The genes are TRBV18 and TRBJ1-2; tentative D call: TRBD1 (5 bases). V shed 3 bases and J shed 3 bases, with 20 bases lying between them. The CDR3 spans 17 residues. CDR1 is KGHSH, CDR2 LQKENI, per germline.

The V and J genes are TRBV19 and TRBJ1-5, with D tentatively TRBD1 (6 bases). Germline values: CDR1 LNHDA, CDR2 SQIVND (reference sequence). This CDR3 spans 15 amino acids. The V gene lost 6 bases and the J gene lost 3 bases, with 15 bases spanning the gap. The CDR3 bases are TGTGCCAGTAGGGAGGGGGGCAGAGACAATCAGCCCCAGCATTTT. It translates to CASREGGRDNQPQHF.

A note on this clone: Other DNA sequences within the sample encode an identical CDR3. The V and J genes are TRBV5-1 and TRBJ2-5; possibly TRBD1 for D (6 bases). Trimming removed 0 bases at V and 2 bases at J, with 8 bases between. Per the germline V gene, CDR1 is SGHRS and CDR2 is YFSETQ. The CDR3 is made up of 14 amino acids. For the CDR3, the DNA is TGCGCCAGCAGCTTGGGGGGACAACAAGAGACCCAGTACTTC. Its translation is CASSLGGQQETQYF.

The chain joins TRBV30 to TRBJ1-3; the D is unclear. The ends were cut back, 1 base at V and 4 bases at J, with 8 bases in the middle. This CDR3 contains 13 residues. The germline V gene has CDR1 GTSNPN and CDR2 SVGIG (reference sequence). The CDR3 here is CAWSANYGNTIYF. CDR3 nucleotide sequence: TGTGCCTGGAGTGCCAACTACGGAAACACCATATATTTT.

The genes are TRBV27 and TRBJ2-3, with 9 bases fitting TRBD2. The CDR3 sequence is 16 residues long. V dropped 4 bases and J dropped 5; count of bases not matched to a gene: 10. CDR1 is MNHEY, CDR2 SMNVEV, per germline (reference sequence). The CDR3 DNA follows: TGTGCCAGCAGTTCCCAGCGGGGGGCCGGGAGAGATACGCAGTATTTT. Amino acid sequence: CASSSQRGAGRDTQYF.

The chain uses TRBV5-4 and TRBJ2-4; a weak D match, TRBD1 (6 bases). The CDR3 length is 16 residues. CDR1 and CDR2 (germline): SGHNT, YYREEE (reference sequence). V was shortened by 1 base and J by 3 bases, with 14 bases between the two germline ends. The CDR3 nucleotides read TGTGCCAGCAGCTTGAGTGGGGGCGCAGTCAAAAACATTCAGTACTTC. This encodes CASSLSGGAVKNIQYF.

This rearrangement joins TRBV2 to TRBJ2-7, with D possibly TRBD2 on 6 matching bases. From germline, CDR1 is SNHLY and CDR2 FYNNEI. The CDR3 runs to 14 residues. Trimming shortened V by 4 bases and J by 2 bases, and 12 bases separated the two germline ends. The DNA for the CDR3 is TGTGCCAGCAGTGGTCGGGGGAGGACCTACGAGCAGTACTTC. It translates to CASSGRGRTYEQYF.

This chain uses TRBV29-1 with TRBJ2-7, with 7 nucleotides matching TRBD1. Germline trimming cut 7 bases from V and 3 bases from J; bases unmatched to any gene: 9. The CDR3 sequence is 13 residues long. Looked up from germline, CDR1 is SQVTM and CDR2 is ANQGSEA. DNA of the CDR3: TGCAGCGCATTCGGACAGGAGGACTACGAGCAGTACTTC. Translating gives CSAFGQEDYEQYF.

The V gene is TRBV12-5, the J gene TRBJ2-7; D is undetermined. V was pared by 7 bases and J by 3 bases, with 13 bases between. Germline assignment: CDR1 LGHNT and CDR2 FRNRAP. This CDR3 region has 13 residues. CDR3 DNA: TGTGCTAGTGCCCGAGGAGATATCTACGAGCAGTACTTC. This gives the protein CASARGDIYEQYF.

The chain has TRBV12-5 and TRBJ1-5; TRBD1 might be the D (6 bases). Trimming cost V 6 bases and J 2 bases, with 8 bases left between them. The CDR3 extends over 13 amino acids. In germline, CDR1 is LGHNT, CDR2 FRNRAP. Here the CDR3 reads CASGKGGNQPQHF. The CDR3 bases are TGTGCTAGTGGAAAGGGGGGCAATCAGCCCCAGCATTTT.